One T cell receptor beta chain is described in this entry. Its antigen is unknown. Germline CDR1 is SGHRS and CDR2 is YFSETQ. CDR3 size: 13 residues. V trimming: 1 base; J trimming: 6 bases; junction bases outside the gene matches: 3. The source of the sample is a study of shared clonotypes between healthy human individuals. On the study more broadly: Participating donors consisted of a couple of women and a few men aged 18 to 49. Overall study findings and caveats: Estimated clonotype richness was generally higher in naive than memory subsets.

Terminally differentiated effector memory CD45RA+ cells were left out of the naive CD8 fraction, which was CD45RO-negative and positively selected for CCR7. Those who donated, Caucasian adults without exception, all lived in Nashville, Tennessee. Using immunoSEQ multiplex PCR, the repertoire was profiled, and TCRdb retains in-frame clones only, with some absent. The table has over 800,000 clones, around 92% seen once. The receptor comes from a man aged 30-40 years in good health. Sequencing was done on a sample of naive CD8+ T cells sorted from blood. The V and J genes are TRBV5-1 and TRBJ2-7; 8 positions match TRBD2. This CDR3 is CASSLFGTSEQYF. CDR3 bases: TGCGCCAGCAGCTTGTTCGGGACTAGCGAGCAGTACTTC.